This T cell receptor beta chain comes out of a study of T cells in Graves' hyperthyroidism and ophthalmopathy. Study details: Peripheral blood samples were taken at initial diagnosis, prior to any treatment.

V shed 3 bases and J 2 bases; nucleotides not matched to a gene: 5. Germline lookup yields CDR1 SNHLY and CDR2 FYNNEI. The CDR3 runs to 16 residues. At least ten counts were recorded for this clonotype. Antigen unknown. Study outcomes and limitations: In validation, the model predicted ophthalmopathy. These predictions came a median about 6.5 months before onset.

Exclusion criteria comprised uncontrolled infection, other autoimmune disease, pregnancy or lactation. Fresh 10 ml peripheral blood yielded PBMCs. Regions amplified from RNA transcripts were the TCR beta CDR3 regions. A first-round RT-PCR of the TCR CDR3 used the HTBI primer set. In TCRdb, the multiplex PCR reads were re-called with MiXCR into one record per CDR3 protein. This sample yields about 330,000 distinct CDR3 sequences, of which roughly 15% are seen a single time; 34% belongs to the top ten. Sequencing was done on a sample of blood. The J gene is TRBJ1-5, the V gene TRBV2; 9 bases match TRBD1. The source is a woman aged 40 to 50 with Graves' ophthalmopathy. The CDR3 spells CASSEGTGYGNQPQHF. CDR3 sequence (DNA): TGTGCCAGCAGTGAGGGGACAGGGTATGGCAATCAGCCCCAGCATTTT. Filled out from reference TRBV2 and TRBJ1-5, the complete variable domain reads EPEVTQTPSHQVTQMGQEVILRCVPISNHLYFYWYRQILGQKVEFLVSFYNNEISEKSEIFDDQFSVERPDGSNFTLKIRSTKLEDSAMYFCASSEGTGYGNQPQHFGDGTRLSIL.